The clone carrying this T cell receptor beta chain has just a few counts. Antigen unknown. A read error may be the cause here, since a much bigger clone is one base away. This entry is derived from a study of metastatic and nonmetastatic thyroid tumors. Through MiXCR, TCRdb re-clonotyped the PCR reads. The sample holds about 93,000 clones; 9.5% to 15% are singletons and the top ten take approximately 10%. Findings and caveats of the study: Malignant tumors reportedly showed significantly higher TCR beta diversity than benign nodules in both blood and tumor.

J lost 8 bases, V lost 2 bases, and 8 bases had no gene match. Germline V gene data show CDR1 as DFQATT and CDR2 as SNEGSKA (reference sequence). The CDR3 has 14 residues. Each patient came to thyroid surgery without any prior treatment (of any kind). This TCR was recovered from a female donor with papillary thyroid cancer or a benign thyroid nodule (not recorded which). Some clones in this sample may be carry-over from other donors' samples. The sample was blood. The chain is built from TRBV20-1 and TRBJ2-7, with 11 bases matching TRBD1. The CDR3 DNA follows: TGCAGTGCTAGACCGGGACAGGGGGGGTACAAGCAGTACTTC. Its protein is CSARPGQGGYKQYF.